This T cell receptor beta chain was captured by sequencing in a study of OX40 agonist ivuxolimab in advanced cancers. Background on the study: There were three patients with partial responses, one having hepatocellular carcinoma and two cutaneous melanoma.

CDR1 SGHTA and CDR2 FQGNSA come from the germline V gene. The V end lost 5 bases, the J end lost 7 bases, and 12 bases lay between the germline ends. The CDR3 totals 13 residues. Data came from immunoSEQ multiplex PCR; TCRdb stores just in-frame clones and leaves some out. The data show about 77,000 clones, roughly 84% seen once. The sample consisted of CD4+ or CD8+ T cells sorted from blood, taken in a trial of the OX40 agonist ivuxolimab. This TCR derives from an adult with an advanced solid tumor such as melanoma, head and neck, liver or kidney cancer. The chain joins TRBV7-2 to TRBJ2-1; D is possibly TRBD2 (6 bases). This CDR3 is CASSNRGGNEQFF. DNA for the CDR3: TGTGCCAGCAGCAATCGAGGAGGGAATGAGCAGTTCTTC.